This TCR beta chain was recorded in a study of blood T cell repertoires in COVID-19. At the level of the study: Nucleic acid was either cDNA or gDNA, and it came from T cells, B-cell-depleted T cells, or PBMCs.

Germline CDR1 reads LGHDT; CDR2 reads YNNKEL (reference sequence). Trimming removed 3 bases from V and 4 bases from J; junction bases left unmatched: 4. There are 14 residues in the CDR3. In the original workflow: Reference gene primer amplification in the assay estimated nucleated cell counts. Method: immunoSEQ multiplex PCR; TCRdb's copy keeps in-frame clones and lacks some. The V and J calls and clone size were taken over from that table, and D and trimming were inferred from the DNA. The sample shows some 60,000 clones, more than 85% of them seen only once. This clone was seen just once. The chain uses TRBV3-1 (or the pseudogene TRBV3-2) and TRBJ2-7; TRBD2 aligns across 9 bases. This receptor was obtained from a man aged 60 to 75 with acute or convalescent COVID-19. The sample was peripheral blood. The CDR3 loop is CASSQAGGPYEQYF. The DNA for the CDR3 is TGTGCCAGCAGCCAGGCGGGAGGGCCATACGAGCAGTACTTC.